This T cell receptor beta chain was identified during a study of blood T cell repertoires in COVID-19. Study at large: The United States, Italy and Spain provided the acute and convalescent COVID-19 samples.

Trimming removed 4 bases from V and 5 bases from J; junction bases left unmatched: 10. The CDR3 extends over 15 amino acids. From germline, CDR1 is GTSNPN and CDR2 SVGIG (reference sequence). The authors' processing: Scientists estimated how many nucleated cells there were by amplifying reference gene primers. Clones were sequenced by immunoSEQ multiplex PCR, and TCRdb holds only the in-frame ones, with some missing. V and J calls plus clone size are reproduced from that table; the DNA served to infer D and trimming. Altogether 90,000 or so clones are present, roughly 83% being singletons, with the ten largest covering about an eighth.

This chain joins TRBV30 and TRBJ1-4, with 7 positions matching TRBD1. The receptor's source is a human donor in a cohort sampled during active COVID-19. The sequenced sample was peripheral blood. The CDR3 coding sequence is TGTGCCTGGACCGACCGGGGCAGGGGGAATGAAAAACTGTTTTTT. Translated: CAWTDRGRGNEKLFF.